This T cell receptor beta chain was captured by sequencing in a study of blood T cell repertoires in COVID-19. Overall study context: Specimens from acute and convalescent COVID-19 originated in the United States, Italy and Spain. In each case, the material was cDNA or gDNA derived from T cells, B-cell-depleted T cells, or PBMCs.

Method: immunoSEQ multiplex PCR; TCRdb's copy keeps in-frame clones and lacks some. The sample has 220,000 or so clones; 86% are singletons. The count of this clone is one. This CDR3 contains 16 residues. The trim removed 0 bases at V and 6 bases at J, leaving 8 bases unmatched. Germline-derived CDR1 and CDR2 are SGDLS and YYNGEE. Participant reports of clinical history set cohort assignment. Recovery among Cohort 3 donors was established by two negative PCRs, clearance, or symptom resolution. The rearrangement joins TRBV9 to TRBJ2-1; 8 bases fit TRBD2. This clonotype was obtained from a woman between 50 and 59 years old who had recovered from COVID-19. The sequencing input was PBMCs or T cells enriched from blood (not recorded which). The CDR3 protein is CASSVVASGLPNEQFF. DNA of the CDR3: TGTGCCAGCAGCGTAGTGGCTAGCGGGCTCCCCAATGAGCAGTTCTTC.